This T cell receptor (beta chain) was recovered during a study of beta chain features in type 1 diabetes. The CDR3 has 15 amino acids. The germline V gene encodes CDR1 SGHRS and CDR2 YFSETQ. Trimming removed 4 bases from V and 2 bases from J, with 14 bases in between. Reverse transcribing all isolated RNA meant expressed TCRB transcripts were sequenced. Assay used: immunoSEQ multiplex PCR; TCRdb lists only in-frame clones, some missing. The table has around 280,000 clones, 15% seen once. General observations from the study: A potential influence of HLA type upon TCRB rearrangement remained unresolved herein. Among all four CD4+ subsets, Type 1 diabetes patients had TCRB CDR3s that were moderately but significantly shorter. Researchers caution that PCR might favor shorter templates, equally among patients and controls.

Blood was drawn once from each donor into heparinised tubes. The draws averaged around 120 mL. Each population that was sorted was more than 95% pure. Details on this clone: Its specificity is unknown.

The sequence was obtained from a man between 18 and 35 years old with type 1 diabetes. Sequencing used naive CD4+ T cells from blood. The rearrangement links TRBV5-1 to TRBJ2-3; D possibly corresponds to TRBD2 (5 bases). CDR3 protein: CASSGEGRSTDTQYF. CDR3 nucleotide sequence: TGCGCCAGCAGCGGCGAAGGGAGATCCACAGATACGCAGTATTTT.